One and the same sample provided the 27 T cell receptor beta chains below, sequenced in a study of blood T cell repertoires in COVID-19. Profiled with immunoSEQ multiplex PCR; TCRdb holds only in-frame clones, not every one. The sample holds 140,000 to 150,000 clones, 88% seen once. Sequencing was done on a sample of peripheral blood. The receptor set was obtained from a woman between 45 and 65 years old with acute or convalescent COVID-19.

V usage is TRBV5-1 and J usage is TRBJ1-2; maybe TRBD1 (5 bases). CDR1 is SGHRS and CDR2 is YFSETQ in the germline V gene. This CDR3 is built from 15 residues. Trimming took off 3 bases at V and 7 bases at J, with 19 bases between the two ends. The CDR3 DNA follows: TGCGCCAGCAGCTCGCGGGACGGGACTTCGGCTGGCTACACCTTC. Its translation is CASSSRDGTSAGYTF.

The chain carries TRBV30 and TRBJ1-2; unclear D gene. V dropped 1 base and J dropped 3 bases, with 6 bases sitting between them. CDR1 is GTSNPN, CDR2 SVGIG, per germline (reference sequence). The CDR3 loop spans 12 amino acids. The CDR3 is CAWSGQYYGYTF. For the CDR3, the DNA is TGTGCCTGGAGTGGGCAGTACTATGGCTACACCTTC.

J is TRBJ2-3 and V is TRBV18, with D perhaps matching TRBD2 (6 bases). The CDR3 extends over 18 amino acids. V lost 3 bases and J 2 bases, leaving 21 bases between the germline ends. CDR1 is KGHSH, CDR2 LQKENI, per germline. The DNA of the CDR3 is TGTGCCAGCTCACCCGGGGCGGGACCAGGATCCCTCACAGATACGCAGTATTTT. Its protein product is CASSPGAGPGSLTDTQYF. The complete variable domain, with remaining parts taken from reference TRBV18 and TRBJ2-3, reads NAGVMQNPRHLVRRRGQEARLRCSPMKGHSHVYWYRQLPEEGLKFMVYLQKENIIDESGMPKERFSAEFPKEGPSILRIQQVVRGDSAAYFCASSPGAGPGSLTDTQYFGPGTRLTVL.

The rearrangement joins TRBV4-1 to TRBJ2-2; D possibly corresponds to TRBD1 (5 bases). The CDR3 runs 19 residues. The germline gives CDR1 MGHRA, CDR2 YSYEKL. The V gene lost 0 bases and the J gene lost 4 bases, with 21 bases spanning the gap. CDR3 amino acids: CASSQDVPPLQQVTGELFF. As DNA, the CDR3 is TGCGCCAGCAGCCAAGATGTCCCCCCCCTACAACAGGTCACCGGGGAGCTGTTTTTT.

The chain uses TRBV21-1 and TRBJ1-1. TRBV21-1 is a recognized pseudogene. The CDR3 totals 11 residues. The CDR3 nucleotides read TGTGCCAGCAGCAAAAATACGGAGGCTTTCTTT. It specifies CASSKNTEAFF.

The chain links TRBV6-5 to TRBJ1-1; weak D call: TRBD1 (5 bases). Looked up from germline, CDR1 is MNHEY and CDR2 is SVGAGI. The CDR3 has 14 residues. V was cut by 0 bases and J by 6 bases, with 11 bases left in between. CDR3 residues: CASSYSAGRAEAFF. For the CDR3, the DNA is TGTGCCAGCAGTTACTCTGCAGGGAGGGCTGAAGCTTTCTTT.

The gene calls are TRBV5-4 and TRBJ2-5; the match to TRBD1 covers 9 bases. Germline CDR1 reads SGHNT; CDR2 reads YYREEE (reference sequence). The length of the CDR3 is 15 residues. V was clipped by 1 base and J by 4 bases; unmatched bases: 5. As DNA, the CDR3 is TGTGCCAGCAGCTTGTTGGGACAGGGTGGAGAGACCCAGTACTTC. Protein sequence: CASSLLGQGGETQYF.

The chain employs TRBV19 and TRBJ2-7, with a tentative D call TRBD1 (5 bases). The CDR3 is made up of 12 amino acids. V lost 5 bases, J lost 2 bases, and 7 bases lay in between. The V gene's germline CDR1 is LNHDA and CDR2 SQIVND (reference sequence). The CDR3 bases are TGTGCCAGTAGTGCAGGGCCCTACGAGCAGTACTTC. Its protein is CASSAGPYEQYF.

V is TRBV19 and J is TRBJ2-2, with D hard to call. Germline V gene data show CDR1 as LNHDA and CDR2 as SQIVND (reference sequence). The CDR3 spans 14 residues. V lost 7 bases and J lost 6, with 15 bases in between. The CDR3 bases are TGTGCCAGTACTCCTGGTCTAGGCTCCGGGGAGCTGTTTTTT. This gives the protein CASTPGLGSGELFF.

The chain uses TRBV4-1 and TRBJ1-1, with 8 bases identical to TRBD1. The CDR3 loop spans 14 amino acids. Germline assignment: CDR1 MGHRA and CDR2 YSYEKL. V was clipped by 3 bases and J by 5 bases; unmatched bases: 5. The CDR3 coding sequence is TGCGCCAGCAGCCATGGACAGGGAAATACTGAAGCTTTCTTT. Amino acids: CASSHGQGNTEAFF.

The chain is built from TRBV11-2 and TRBJ1-2; D is possibly TRBD1 (5 bases). The CDR3 length is 12 residues. V dropped 3 bases and J dropped 6 bases, with 8 bases sitting between them. Per germline, CDR1 SGHAT and CDR2 FQNNGV. CDR3 region: CASSLQGNGYTF. The CDR3 nucleotides are TGTGCCAGCAGCTTGCAGGGCAATGGCTACACCTTC. Drawing the rest from reference TRBV11-2 and TRBJ1-2, the complete variable domain is EAGVAQSPRYKIIEKRQSVAFWCNPISGHATLYWYQQILGQGPKLLIQFQNNGVVDDSQLPKDRFSAERLKGVDSTLKIQPAKLEDSAVYLCASSLQGNGYTFGSGTRLTVV.

This clone was recorded once. Other nucleotide sequences from this sample produce the same CDR3. V and J are TRBV11-2 and TRBJ2-5; no reliable D call. Germline V gene data show CDR1 as SGHAT and CDR2 as FQNNGV. The CDR3 contains 12 residues. Trimming stripped 0 bases from V and 4 bases from J, with 3 bases between. This CDR3 is CASSLDRETQYF. CDR3 DNA: TGTGCCAGCAGCTTAGATCGAGAGACCCAGTACTTC.

J is TRBJ1-5 and V is TRBV2; TRBD1 agrees at 9 bases. Looked up from germline, CDR1 is SNHLY and CDR2 is FYNNEI. The CDR3 has 15 amino acids. Losses at the gene ends were 9 bases for V and 6 bases for J; bases not matched to a gene: 12. CDR3 amino acids: CASRRGTGIGQPQHF. The CDR3 DNA sequence: TGTGCCAGTCGGCGCGGGACAGGGATAGGTCAGCCCCAGCATTTT.

The V and J genes are TRBV2 and TRBJ2-2, with D unresolved. Trimming cost V 6 bases and J 0 bases, with 17 bases left between them. The CDR3 runs 17 residues. The germline V gene has CDR1 SNHLY and CDR2 FYNNEI. The CDR3 protein is CASRTGRSAANTGELFF. As DNA, the CDR3 is TGTGCCAGCAGAACCGGAAGGAGCGCAGCGAACACCGGGGAGCTGTTTTTT. Complete variable domain (other parts from reference TRBV2 and TRBJ2-2): EPEVTQTPSHQVTQMGQEVILRCVPISNHLYFYWYRQILGQKVEFLVSFYNNEISEKSEIFDDQFSVERPDGSNFTLKIRSTKLEDSAMYFCASRTGRSAANTGELFFGEGSRLTVL.

In DNA form, the CDR3 reads TGTGCCAGCAGCCCTAGCGGGGGGAGCTACGAGCAGTACTTC. Translation gives CASSPSGGSYEQYF. The chain links TRBV5-4 to TRBJ2-7; 11 bases line up with TRBD2. Germline V lookup: CDR1 SGHNT, CDR2 YYREEE (reference sequence). There are 14 residues in the CDR3. Trimming took 4 bases from V and 3 from J; bases not matched to a gene: 3.

The chain combines TRBV5-1 with TRBJ2-3; 15 bases are a match to TRBD2. Germline-derived CDR1 and CDR2 are SGHRS and YFSETQ. The CDR3 sequence is 17 residues long. V lost 4 bases and J lost 3; bases outside the gene matches: 6. The CDR3 loop reads CASSGLAGGLGTDTQYF. In DNA, the CDR3 is TGCGCCAGCAGCGGACTAGCGGGGGGGCTCGGGACAGATACGCAGTATTTT.

The rearrangement links TRBV18 to TRBJ2-1; maybe TRBD2 (5 bases). The CDR3 is made up of 19 amino acids. Trimming left V 0 bases short and J 4 bases short, with 22 bases between. From germline, CDR1 is KGHSH and CDR2 LQKENI. The CDR3 nucleotides are TGTGCCAGCTCACCACCGGACGGAACAGCGGAAATCTTTTACAATGAGCAGTTCTTC. It is translated as CASSPPDGTAEIFYNEQFF.

V gene TRBV30 combines with J gene TRBJ1-2, with 9 bases aligning to TRBD1. Germline V gives CDR1 GTSNPN, CDR2 SVGIG (reference sequence). The CDR3 spans 11 residues. V was clipped by 5 bases and J by 8 bases; unmatched bases: 3. The CDR3 spells CAWSGQGGYTF. The CDR3 DNA reads as TGTGCCTGGTCCGGACAGGGGGGCTACACCTTC.

This sequence joins TRBV19 and TRBJ1-2; weak D call: TRBD1 (5 bases). The CDR3 contains 14 residues. The V and J ends lost 5 bases and 4 bases respectively, with 14 bases between them. Germline CDR1 LNHDA, CDR2 SQIVND (reference sequence). Here the CDR3 reads CASSYPGLSYGYTF. The CDR3 coding sequence is TGTGCCAGTAGTTATCCAGGGCTCAGCTATGGCTACACCTTC.

CDR3 bases: TGTGCCAGCAGTTGGGGACAGGCCCTGTGGTCACCCCTCCACTTT. Translation gives CASSWGQALWSPLHF. The V gene is TRBV27, the J gene TRBJ1-6, with TRBD1 matching 8 bases. There are 15 residues in the CDR3. Germline-derived CDR1 and CDR2 are MNHEY and SMNVEV (reference sequence). V lost 4 bases and J lost 10; bases outside the gene matches: 9.

The rearrangement joins TRBV4-1 to TRBJ1-5; D remains unclear. Germline CDR1 and CDR2: MGHRA and YSYEKL. The V end lost 8 bases, the J end lost 2 bases, and 28 bases lay between the germline ends. This CDR3 has 19 residues. DNA for the CDR3: TGCGCCAGCTCCTGGGGAACGGCTGATCCAGCGGTGCGCAATCAGCCCCAGCATTTT. Its translation is CASSWGTADPAVRNQPQHF.

This chain uses TRBV6-5 with TRBJ1-5; possible D gene TRBD1, 5 bases. The germline gives CDR1 MNHEY, CDR2 SVGAGI. Trimming cost V 0 bases and J 8 bases, with 11 bases left between them. The CDR3 length is 14 residues. The CDR3 is CASSYSRTWEPQHF. The CDR3 nucleotides are TGTGCCAGCAGTTACTCAAGGACATGGGAGCCCCAGCATTTT.

This chain joins TRBV5-4 and TRBJ1-6; D is undetermined. Trimming cost V 5 bases and J 0 bases, with 9 bases left between them. CDR3 length equals 15 residues. Germline V gene lookup returns CDR1 SGHNT and CDR2 YYREEE (reference sequence). The CDR3 nucleotides are TGTGCCAGCAGTATGGTTAGCTCCTATAATTCACCCCTCCACTTT. As protein: CASSMVSSYNSPLHF.

V gene TRBV19 combines with J gene TRBJ2-7; D uncertain. Germline CDR1 is LNHDA and CDR2 is SQIVND (reference sequence). The CDR3 spans 14 residues. V was cut by 4 bases and J by 0 bases, with 10 bases left in between. The CDR3 is CASSTYWSSYEQYF. The CDR3 region has the DNA TGTGCCAGTAGTACATACTGGAGCTCCTACGAGCAGTACTTC.

This clone came up once. The genes are TRBV11-2 and TRBJ2-3, with 9 bases matching TRBD2. Germline CDR1 SGHAT, CDR2 FQNNGV. The CDR3 is made up of 15 amino acids. The V and J ends lost 5 bases and 5 bases, in that order; junction bases with no gene match: 8. This chain's CDR3 is CASSPLAGLVDTQYF. For the CDR3, the DNA is TGTGCCAGCAGCCCGCTAGCGGGACTCGTAGATACGCAGTATTTT.

This clone was counted between two and nine times. This chain links TRBV4-1 with TRBJ2-3; tentatively, D is TRBD2 (7 bases). Germline assignment: CDR1 MGHRA and CDR2 YSYEKL. Trimming removed 6 bases from V and 6 bases from J, with 22 bases in between. The CDR3 is made up of 16 amino acids. CDR3 loop: CASRSGIWARGDTQYF. The CDR3 DNA follows: TGCGCCAGCAGGAGCGGGATATGGGCTAGGGGGGATACGCAGTATTTT.

The chain is built from TRBV29-1 and TRBJ2-1; TRBD2 aligns across 11 bases. Per the germline V gene, CDR1 is SQVTM and CDR2 is ANQGSEA. CDR3 size: 14 residues. V lost 6 bases, J lost 3 bases, and 4 bases stayed unmatched. The CDR3 DNA sequence: TGCAGCGTAAAGACTAGCGGGAACTACAATGAGCAGTTCTTC. Its translation: CSVKTSGNYNEQFF.